This T cell receptor beta chain was identified during a study of T cell clones after liver transplantation. This CDR3 is 13 amino acids long. Per the germline V gene, CDR1 is SNHLY and CDR2 is FYNNEI. This table comes from immunoSEQ multiplex PCR, and its TCRdb copy is limited to in-frame clones, with some not included. The data show around 120,000 clones, with 90% seen just once and 0.8% to 0.9% held by the top ten. As concerns this clone: Mismatch with germline at one junction end may stem from a read error.

This TCR came from a human patient who received a liver transplant. Some T cells could come from the graft donor. The source was CD4+ T cells from blood, collected 12 months after liver transplant. The chain carries TRBV2 and TRBJ2-5; tentatively, D is TRBD2 (5 bases). CDR3 bases: TGTGCCAGCAGCTTCGGCGGGCAAGAAACCCAGTACTTC. This sequence encodes CASSFGGQETQYF.